This TCR beta chain was captured by sequencing in a study of T cell repertoires in cytomegalovirus infection (dated by TCRdb to about 2019). Study-wide context: Donor HLA type was relevant to the analysis, as public TCR beta signatures indicated carriage of CMV infection together with the matching HLA type. Overall results and qualifications from the work: In the ex vivo response, HLA-C-restricted CMV-specific TCR beta clonotypes were dominant, and in two of eight donors the single most frequent clonotype came from this HLA-C-restricted group. In both this cohort and an independent cohort of 350 to 400 donors, the cumulative frequency of public TCR beta family members distinguished carriers of CMV infection plus the relevant HLA type.

Note on this clonotype: Its antigen specificity is not known. No quality values exist for individual bases; no much larger clone is one base distant.

Sequencing instrument: Illumina HiSeq 1500. Using fastp at Q25 and MiXCR, TCRdb reprocessed the public reads and kept productive beta chains. Every distinct CDR3 protein forms one entry, paired with its most common genes and DNA. In all, the sample holds around 740,000 distinct CDR3 sequences, and 35% of those were seen once. Of the sample, more than 2.5% is held by the ten largest clones. The clonotype was recovered from a human donor in good health (CMV status not recorded). Some clones in this sample may be carry-over from other donors' samples. Specimen: PBMCs.

The CDR3 region has the sequence CASTPGANQPQHF. The nucleotides read TGTGCCAGCACCCCAGGGGCCAATCAGCCCCAGCATTTT. The chain is made from TRBV12-3 or TRBV12-4 and TRBJ1-5; D gene: possibly TRBD1, on 6 matching bases. The germline ends are 10 bases apart after V is trimmed by 7 bases and J by 3 bases. Including cysteine and phenylalanine, the CDR3 has 13 amino acids. Only the CDR3 region is kept as DNA, spanning 39 bases read in frame from base 1.